This T cell receptor (beta chain) was found in a study of OX40 agonist ivuxolimab in advanced cancers. Study-wide points: Expanded peripheral T cell antigen specificity was not determined. Expanded clones belonging to CD8+ T cells outnumbered, on average, those of CD4+.

Germline V gene sequence: CDR1 MGHRA, CDR2 YSYEKL. The CDR3 totals 12 residues. V was cut by 5 bases and J by 0 bases, with 2 bases left in between. Profiled with immunoSEQ multiplex PCR; TCRdb holds only in-frame clones, not every one. The repertoire consists of approximately 76,000 clones, with roughly 90% occurring once and the leading ten covering 0.75% to 0.85%. With regard to this clone: Antigen specificity is unknown.

The sequence was obtained from an adult with an advanced solid tumor such as melanoma, head and neck, liver or kidney cancer. The sample was CD4+ or CD8+ T cells sorted from blood, taken in a trial of the OX40 agonist ivuxolimab. This rearrangement joins TRBV4-1 to TRBJ1-3; no clear D gene. The CDR3 nucleotides read TGCGCCAGCAGCACCTCTGGAAACACCATATATTTT. It translates to CASSTSGNTIYF.